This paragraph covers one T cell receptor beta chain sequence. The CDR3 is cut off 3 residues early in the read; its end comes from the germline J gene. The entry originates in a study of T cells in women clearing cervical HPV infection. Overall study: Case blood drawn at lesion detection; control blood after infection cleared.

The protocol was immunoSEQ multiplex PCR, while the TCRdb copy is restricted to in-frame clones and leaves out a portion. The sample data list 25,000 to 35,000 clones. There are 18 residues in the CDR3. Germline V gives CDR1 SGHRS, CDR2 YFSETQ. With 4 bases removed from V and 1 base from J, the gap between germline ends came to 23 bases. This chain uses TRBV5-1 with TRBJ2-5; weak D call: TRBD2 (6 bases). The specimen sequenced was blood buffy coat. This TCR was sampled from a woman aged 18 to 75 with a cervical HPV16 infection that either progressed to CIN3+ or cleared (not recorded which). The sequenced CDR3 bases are TGCGCCAGCAGCCTAGCCCTAGTTGGCGGGGACCCCCAAGAGACC. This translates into CASSLALVGGDPQET. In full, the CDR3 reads CASSLALVGGDPQETQYF.